This is a list of T cell receptor beta chains from one sample in a study of T cell repertoires in cytomegalovirus infection. TCRdb used MiXCR to reprocess the reads, holding one entry per CDR3 protein. The table includes about 920,000 distinct CDR3 sequences, roughly 31% detected once. Antigens of these TCRs are unknown. The sample here was cultured CD8+ T cells from PBMCs, taken from culture after CMV antigen stimulation. These receptors were taken from a human donor in good health (CMV status not recorded). Some clones in this sample may be carry-over from other donors' samples. Each CDR3 is given with its conserved first and last residue. The order of the fields is V gene, J gene, D gene, clone size, CDR3 DNA, CDR3 protein. The D gene is left open where the match is weak. Clone size, where shown, is once, few, many, or a class for clones that have expanded.

>TRBV7-6|TRBJ2-1|NA|few
TGTGCCAGCAGCCCTCCTCTTGGAGAGTGGAATGAGCAGTTCTTC
CASSPPLGEWNEQFF
>TRBV6-1|TRBJ1-5|NA|many
TGTGCCAGCAGTGAATTTTTAGGAGGGGGCAATCAGCCCCAGCATTTT
CASSEFLGGGNQPQHF
>TRBV27|TRBJ1-6|TRBD1|few
TGTGCCAGCAGTTTCCGGGACAGTTCCGCGTCCCTCCACTTT
CASSFRDSSASLHF
>TRBV7-2|TRBJ1-1|NA|many
TGTGCCAGCAGCCCGAGACACCTTAGGAACACTGAAGCTTTCTTT
CASSPRHLRNTEAFF
>TRBV7-6|TRBJ2-2|TRBD1|few
TGTGCCAGCAGCTTGGGGACAGCTCTCTTACACGCGAACACCGGGGAGCTGTTTTTT
CASSLGTALLHANTGELFF
>TRBV6-2/TRBV6-3|TRBJ1-6|NA|NA
TGTGCCAGCAGTTACTCGCGGACGGTAGGGTCCTATAATTCACCCCTCCACTTT
CASSYSRTVGSYNSPLHF
>TRBV12-3/TRBV12-4|TRBJ2-3|NA|few
TGTGCCAGCAGTTTTGGCAGGGAATTGGATACGCAGTATTTT
CASSFGRELDTQYF
>TRBV6-2/TRBV6-3|TRBJ1-2|NA|once
TGTGCCAGCAGTTTCGAGGAGACAGCCTATGGCTACACCTTC
CASSFEETAYGYTF
>TRBV19|TRBJ1-5|NA|NA
TGTGCCAGTAGACTGCATAATCAGCCCCAGCATTTT
CASRLHNQPQHF
>TRBV13|TRBJ1-4|NA|few
TGTGCCAGCAGCCCCTTTACAGGGCTTTCATCCGAAAAACTGTTTTTT
CASSPFTGLSSEKLFF
>TRBV6-4|TRBJ1-2|TRBD1|NA
TGTGCCAGCAGCGAAACAGGGGCCCGGGGGTATGGCTACACCTTC
CASSETGARGYGYTF
>TRBV20-1|TRBJ1-4|NA|few
TGCAGTGCTAGGAAGGTAGAAGATGAAAAACTGTTTTTT
CSARKVEDEKLFF
>TRBV28|TRBJ1-6|NA|many
TGTGCCAGCAGTTTAACGACAGTCTATAATTCACCCCTCCACTTT
CASSLTTVYNSPLHF
>TRBV7-9|TRBJ1-2|NA|few
TGTGCCAGCAGCTTATATGCGGGGGGGGATTATGGCTACACCTTC
CASSLYAGGDYGYTF
>TRBV6-1|TRBJ1-2|NA|many
TGTGCCAGCAGCCCTAACTATGGCTACACCTTC
CASSPNYGYTF
>TRBV6-1|TRBJ2-2|NA|few
TGTGCCAGCAGGACGGTGACCGGGGAGCTGTTTTTT
CASRTVTGELFF
>TRBV4-3|TRBJ1-2|NA|few
TGCGCCAGCAGCCAAGACGAGGGACGGACCAACTATGGCTACACCTTC
CASSQDEGRTNYGYTF
>TRBV3-1|TRBJ2-5|TRBD2|NA
TGTGCCAGCAGCCAGGAAGGACTAGCGGGGGGTCTGTACCAAGAGACCCAGTACTTC
CASSQEGLAGGLYQETQYF
>TRBV28|TRBJ1-1|NA|few
TGTGCCAGCAGTAACAGGGCGATGAACACTGAAGCTTTCTTT
CASSNRAMNTEAFF
>TRBV4-1|TRBJ2-3|TRBD2|many
TGCGCCAGCAGCCAACAGGACGCTAGCGGGGGGGCCAGGTTCCCAGATACGCAGTATTTT
CASSQQDASGGARFPDTQYF
>TRBV10-3|TRBJ1-6|NA|NA
TGTGCCATCAGGGGACCCAATTCACCCCTCCACTTT
CAIRGPNSPLHF
>TRBV27|TRBJ2-1|NA|NA
TGTGCCAGCAGCTACAGAGGGCAGTACAATGAGCAGTTCTTC
CASSYRGQYNEQFF
>TRBV6-2/TRBV6-3|TRBJ1-2|NA|few
TGTGCCAGCAGTCGGGACAACTATGGCTACACCTTC
CASSRDNYGYTF
>TRBV2|TRBJ1-6|NA|NA
TGTGCCAGCAGTGAAGCGGGCGGTTATCGGGACCGGCACTTT
CASSEAGGYRDRHF
>TRBV12-5|TRBJ2-2|NA|few
TGTGCTAGTGGTCCCCCCCTCGGCGGGGAGCTGTTTTTT
CASGPPLGGELFF
>TRBV12-3/TRBV12-4|TRBJ2-1|TRBD1|NA
TGTGCCAGCAGTTTTCCGACAGGGGGTACAGAAAATGAGCAGTTCTTC
CASSFPTGGTENEQFF
>TRBV7-2|TRBJ1-2|NA|many
TGTGCCAGCAGCCAACCACGGACAGAAACAATTAACTATGGCTACACCTTC
CASSQPRTETINYGYTF
>TRBV6-2/TRBV6-3|TRBJ2-2|TRBD1|NA
TGTGCCAGCAGCCCCGACAGGGTATATACCGGGGAGCTGTTTTTT
CASSPDRVYTGELFF
>TRBV6-1|TRBJ2-1|NA|few
TGTGCCAGCAGTGAGGCACCCCCCAGGAATGAGCAGTTCTTC
CASSEAPPRNEQFF
>TRBV5-6|TRBJ1-2|NA|few
TGTGCCAGCAGCTTGGGAGTCCCTGCCGCTAACTATGGCTACACCTTC
CASSLGVPAANYGYTF
>TRBV7-9|TRBJ2-7|NA|NA
TGTGCCAGCAGCCTTGATGCCTACGAGCAGTACTTC
CASSLDAYEQYF
>TRBV25-1|TRBJ1-5|NA|NA
TGTGCCAGCAGTGAAGGGGCTAATCAGCCCCAGCATTTT
CASSEGANQPQHF
>TRBV6-1|TRBJ2-1|TRBD2|NA
TGTGCCAGCAGTGCCCTCCGGGCGGGGGGGCGGGATGAGCAGTTCTTC
CASSALRAGGRDEQFF
>TRBV12-3/TRBV12-4|TRBJ1-2|NA|few
TGTGCCAGCACTCAGGGGTTGCCGGATGGCTACACCTTC
CASTQGLPDGYTF
>TRBV19|TRBJ1-1|NA|NA
TGTGCCAGTAGGAAACGGATCGCAGGGACCGACACTGAAGCTTTCTTT
CASRKRIAGTDTEAFF
>TRBV6-1|TRBJ2-1|TRBD1|few
TGTGCCAGCGGACAGGGGCCCCGAAGCTCCTACAATGAGCAGTTCTTC
CASGQGPRSSYNEQFF
>TRBV6-6|TRBJ1-2|NA|few
TGTGCCAGCAGTTTGGACGGACTGGCTACTAACTATGGCTACACCTTC
CASSLDGLATNYGYTF
>TRBV7-9|TRBJ2-4|NA|few
TGTGCCTCAGAAGGGAGTAGAACCAAAAACATTCAGTACTTC
CASEGSRTKNIQYF
>TRBV9|TRBJ1-6|NA|NA
TGTGCCAGCAGCGTAGCCGGTCCAGTGAATTCACCCCTCCACTTT
CASSVAGPVNSPLHF
>TRBV7-8|TRBJ2-7|NA|NA
TGTGCCAGCAGCTATTACCTTACCGAGCAGTACTTC
CASSYYLTEQYF
>TRBV27|TRBJ1-3|NA|NA
TGTGCCAGCAGCGCGAACGGATTATTCTTCTCTGGAAACACCATATATTTT
CASSANGLFFSGNTIYF
>TRBV7-9|TRBJ2-1|NA|few
TGTGCCAGCAGCACCCGACACAGCAATGAGCAGTTCTTC
CASSTRHSNEQFF
>TRBV20-1|TRBJ1-1|NA|NA
TGCAGTGCCAAAGGAATAGTTTCCCTTGCAGGACCGAACACTGAAGCTTTCTTT
CSAKGIVSLAGPNTEAFF
>TRBV5-1|TRBJ2-1|TRBD1|few
TGCGCCAGCAGCTCGAAAGGACAGGGGGCCGACAATGAGCAGTTCTTC
CASSSKGQGADNEQFF
>TRBV19|TRBJ2-1|TRBD2|NA
TGTGCCAGTAGTCCCGCTAGCGGGGACAATGAGCAGTTCTTC
CASSPASGDNEQFF
>TRBV4-3|TRBJ2-1|NA|NA
TGCGCCAGCAGCCAAGTGCAGACCCTGTATGAGCAGTTCTTC
CASSQVQTLYEQFF
>TRBV19|TRBJ2-2|TRBD2|NA
TGTGCCAGCCGACTAGCGGGGGGGCGTACCGGGGAGCTGTTTTTT
CASRLAGGRTGELFF
>TRBV7-6|TRBJ2-2|TRBD1|few
TGTGCCAGCAGCTCCCCTTCGGGGACAGTTGGCGGGGAGCTGTTTTTT
CASSSPSGTVGGELFF